The clone carrying this T cell receptor beta chain came up once. Antigen unknown. Noted treatment: oral pan-JAK inhibitor, 5-10 mg twice daily. As part of sample collection, lesional scalp punch biopsies and peripheral blood were taken from alopecia areata patients. Trimming removed 4 bases from V and 5 bases from J, with 6 bases in between. Per the germline V gene, CDR1 is DFQATT and CDR2 is SNEGSKA (reference sequence). The CDR3 is 11 residues long. These data come from a study of CD8+ T cells in alopecia areata. Study results and caveats: Although TCR sharing was seen in mice, sharing across patients was less clear, possibly for HLA-related reasons.

RNA was isolated and reverse transcribed to cDNA, the sequencing template. Sequencing used immunoSEQ multiplex PCR; TCRdb keeps in-frame clones, though not all of them. Counted here are roughly 200,000 clones, less than 45% occurring once; the ten biggest clones make up about 0.48%. This chain connects TRBV20-1 to TRBJ2-1; no clear D. The clonotype was recovered from a human donor with alopecia areata. This specimen was CD4+ T cells sorted from blood, taken around week 30, from a patient treated with tofacitinib. This CDR3 reads CSAKKNNEQFF. The CDR3 DNA sequence: TGCAGTGCTAAGAAGAACAATGAGCAGTTCTTC.